The 6 T cell receptor beta chains given below trace back to one sample, sequenced in a study of monozygotic twins with cystic fibrosis. Assay: immunoSEQ multiplex PCR; the TCRdb copy retains only in-frame clones and omits some. The sample has just under 20,000 clones; about 89% are singletons. Specimen: blood. The origin of the receptors is a girl aged 2 to 9 with cystic fibrosis.

The rearrangement joins TRBV11-1 to TRBJ2-3; 7 nucleotides match TRBD1. V lost 5 bases, J lost 4 bases, and 3 bases stayed unmatched. This CDR3 contains 13 residues. Looked up from germline, CDR1 is SGHAT and CDR2 is FQDESV (reference sequence). The CDR3 DNA reads as TGTGCCAGCAGCCCCAGGGGGTCAGATACGCAGTATTTT. Its translation is CASSPRGSDTQYF.

V gene TRBV6-1 combines with J gene TRBJ1-1; TRBD1 matches 8 bases. The CDR3 extends over 13 amino acids. J was trimmed by 5 bases and V by 6 bases; bases with no gene match: 5. Germline lookup yields CDR1 MNHNS and CDR2 SASEGT. DNA of the CDR3: TGTGCCAGCAGGGAGGACAGGGTAACTGAAGCTTTCTTT. It translates to CASREDRVTEAFF.

The V call is TRBV19, the J call TRBJ1-4, with 7 bases fitting TRBD1. Losses at the gene ends were 3 bases for V and 0 bases for J; bases not matched to a gene: 1. CDR1 LNHDA and CDR2 SQIVND come from the germline V gene (reference sequence). The CDR3 has 15 residues. The chain's CDR3 is CASSMGQSTNEKLFF. CDR3 nucleotides: TGTGCCAGTAGTATGGGACAGTCAACTAATGAAAAACTGTTTTTT. Filled out from reference TRBV19 and TRBJ1-4, the complete variable domain reads DGGITQSPKYLFRKEGQNVTLSCEQNLNHDAMYWYRQDPGQGLRLIYYSQIVNDFQKGDIAEGYSVSREKKESFPLTVTSAQKNPTAFYLCASSMGQSTNEKLFFGSGTQLSVL.

DNA for the CDR3: TGTGCCAGCAGCCCGCTGGTATATGGGACCACAGGGAGCAATCAGCCCCAGCATTTT. Protein sequence: CASSPLVYGTTGSNQPQHF. The chain links TRBV7-8 to TRBJ1-5; tentatively, D is TRBD1 (6 bases). CDR3 size: 19 residues. Germline CDR1 reads SGHVS; CDR2 reads FQNEAQ. The V end was cut by 5 bases, the J end by 1 base, with 24 bases between.

This chain uses TRBV11-2 with TRBJ2-7; 11 nucleotides align to TRBD1. The V gene end was trimmed by 1 base and the J gene end by 6 bases; junction bases not matched to a gene: 8. This CDR3 is 16 amino acids long. Germline CDR1 is SGHAT and CDR2 is FQNNGV. This CDR3 reads CASSLGGTGGLGEQYF. The CDR3 DNA follows: TGTGCCAGCAGCTTAGGGGGGACAGGGGGATTAGGCGAGCAGTACTTC.

The chain carries TRBV7-2 and TRBJ2-1; 11 nucleotides match TRBD2. Trimming took 3 bases from V and 6 from J; bases not matched to a gene: 13. Germline V gene sequence: CDR1 SGHTA, CDR2 FQGNSA. CDR3 length equals 18 residues. The CDR3 region has the DNA TGTGCCAGCAGCTTTTTGGCCCCGATAGCGGGAGGGCCCAATGAGCAGTTCTTC. Its translation is CASSFLAPIAGGPNEQFF.